The clone carrying this T cell receptor beta chain appeared a few times. Germline V gene data show CDR1 as LNHDA and CDR2 as SQIVND (reference sequence). CDR3 length: 15 residues. Trimming took off 3 bases at V and 2 bases at J, with 14 bases between the two ends. Construction of TCR beta libraries relied on iRepertoire HTBI primers and on Arm-PCR targeting CDR3 regions. From the multiplex PCR reads, TCRdb called clonotypes with MiXCR, one entry per CDR3 protein. The table has 400,000 to 550,000 distinct CDR3 sequences, less than 20% seen once. This entry belongs to a study of regulatory T cells in long-lasting Graves disease. Time point noted: newly diagnosed GD, antithyroid drugs for less than 3 months. Generation of the TCR library employed RNA extracted from PBMCs. The sample also formed part of further work on T cells in Graves' hyperthyroidism and ophthalmopathy.

The specimen comprised peripheral blood mononuclear cells (PBMCs), sampled at new diagnosis, from a patient treated with antithyroid drugs. This TCR came from a woman aged 25 to 39 with Graves disease. The V and J genes are TRBV19 and TRBJ2-7; D is possibly TRBD1 (6 bases). The CDR3 loop is CASSMAPGDPYEQYF. Written as DNA, the CDR3 is TGTGCCAGTAGTATGGCCCCAGGGGATCCCTACGAGCAGTACTTC.